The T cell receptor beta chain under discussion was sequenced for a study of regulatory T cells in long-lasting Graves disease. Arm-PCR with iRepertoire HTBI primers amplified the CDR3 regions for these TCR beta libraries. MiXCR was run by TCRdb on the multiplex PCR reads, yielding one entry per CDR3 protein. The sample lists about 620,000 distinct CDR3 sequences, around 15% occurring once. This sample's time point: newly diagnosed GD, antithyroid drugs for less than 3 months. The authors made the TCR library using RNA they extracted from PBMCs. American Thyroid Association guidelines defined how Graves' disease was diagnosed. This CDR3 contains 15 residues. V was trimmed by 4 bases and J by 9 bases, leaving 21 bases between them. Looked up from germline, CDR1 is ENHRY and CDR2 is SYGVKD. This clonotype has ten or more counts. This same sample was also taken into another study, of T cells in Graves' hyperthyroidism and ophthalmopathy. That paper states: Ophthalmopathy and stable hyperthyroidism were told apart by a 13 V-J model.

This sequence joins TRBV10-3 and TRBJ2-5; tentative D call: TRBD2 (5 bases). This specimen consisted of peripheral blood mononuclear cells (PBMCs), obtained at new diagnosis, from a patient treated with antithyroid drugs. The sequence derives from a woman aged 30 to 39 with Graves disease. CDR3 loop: CAISGLDLSQEAQYF. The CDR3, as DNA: TGTGCCATCAGTGGACTGGACTTATCTCAGGAGGCCCAGTACTTC.